This TCR beta chain was captured in a study of shared clonotypes between healthy human individuals. Study-wide background: CD4 naive and CD4 memory each took three plates per donor, while CD8 naive took two and CD8 memory one.

Only Caucasian adults living in Nashville, Tennessee made up the donor group. V trimming: 4 bases; J trimming: 5 bases; junction bases outside the gene matches: 10. The length of the CDR3 is 17 residues. Germline V CDR1 and CDR2: MDHEN, SYDVKM. A remark on this clone: Antigen unknown.

An approximately 200 ng quantity of DNA, roughly 32,000 T cell genomes, went into the sorted-subset replicate PCRs. Profiled with immunoSEQ multiplex PCR; TCRdb holds only in-frame clones, not every one. The sample records 2 million to 3 million clones, over 85% being singletons. Study-wide results and limits: The study found approximately 5% of naive CD4 clonotypes shared across a few donors.

The sequenced sample was naive CD4+ T cells from PBMCs. Subset of the sample: CD45RA+ positively selected. This clonotype was sampled from a man younger than 35 in good health. Some clones in this sample may be carry-over from other donors' samples. The chain has TRBV28 and TRBJ2-1, with 11 bases identical to TRBD1. CDR3 protein: CASSSRTGGASHNEQFF. CDR3 nucleotide sequence: TGTGCCAGCAGTTCCCGGACAGGGGGCGCGTCCCACAATGAGCAGTTCTTC.